This T cell receptor (beta chain) was recorded in a study of blood T cell repertoires in COVID-19. The cohort comprised adults aged about 18 to 100 years residing in approximately 25 US areas. Participants' reported clinical history set cohort assignment. Participants classified as exposed had met a COVID-19 case within 2 weeks before study entry. As originally analysed: It was from reference gene primer amplification that nucleated cell counts were estimated. This table comes from immunoSEQ multiplex PCR, and its TCRdb copy is limited to in-frame clones, with some not included. V and J calls and clone size come straight from that table; D and trimming were deduced from the DNA. The sample holds about 200,000 clones, 84% seen once. CDR3 length equals 15 residues. Germline CDR1 SEHNR, CDR2 FQNEAQ (reference sequence). Between the trimmed V and J ends, which lost 0 bases and 9 bases, there was a span of 15 bases.

The chain carries TRBV7-9 and TRBJ2-1; perhaps TRBD2 as D (6 bases). The sequence was collected from a woman in her twenties or thirties who had been exposed to COVID-19. Sequencing was carried out using PBMCs or T cells enriched from blood (not recorded which). Here the CDR3 reads CASSLARGGVGEQFF. CDR3 sequence (DNA): TGTGCCAGCAGCTTAGCGAGAGGCGGGGTCGGTGAGCAGTTCTTC.